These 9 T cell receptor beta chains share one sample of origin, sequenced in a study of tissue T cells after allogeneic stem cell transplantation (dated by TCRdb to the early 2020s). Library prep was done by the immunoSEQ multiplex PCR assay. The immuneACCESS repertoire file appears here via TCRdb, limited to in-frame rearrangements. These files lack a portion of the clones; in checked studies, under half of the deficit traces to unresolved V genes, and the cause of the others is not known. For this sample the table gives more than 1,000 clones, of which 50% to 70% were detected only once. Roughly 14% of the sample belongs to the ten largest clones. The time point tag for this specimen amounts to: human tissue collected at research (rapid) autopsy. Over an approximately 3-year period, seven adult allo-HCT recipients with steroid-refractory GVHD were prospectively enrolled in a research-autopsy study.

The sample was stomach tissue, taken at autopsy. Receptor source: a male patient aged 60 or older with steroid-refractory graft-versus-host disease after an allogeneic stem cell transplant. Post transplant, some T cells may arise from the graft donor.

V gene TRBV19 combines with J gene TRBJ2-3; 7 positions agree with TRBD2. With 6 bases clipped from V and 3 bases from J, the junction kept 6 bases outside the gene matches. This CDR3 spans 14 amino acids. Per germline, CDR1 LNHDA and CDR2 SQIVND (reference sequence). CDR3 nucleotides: TGTGCCAGTAGCGGGACTACGGCTACAGATACGCAGTATTTT. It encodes CASSGTTATDTQYF.

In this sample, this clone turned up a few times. The CDR3 loop is CASSFGGGEQFF. DNA for the CDR3: TGTGCCAGCAGTTTCGGCGGGGGCGAGCAGTTCTTC. The V call is TRBV12-3 or TRBV12-4, the J call TRBJ2-1; weak D call: TRBD2 (7 bases). The CDR3 runs to 12 residues. V was pared by 3 bases and J by 10 bases, with 10 bases between.

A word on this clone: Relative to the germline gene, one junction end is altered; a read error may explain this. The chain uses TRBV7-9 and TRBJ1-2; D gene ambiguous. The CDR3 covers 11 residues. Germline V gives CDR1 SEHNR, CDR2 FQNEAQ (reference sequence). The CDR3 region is CASSANYGYTF. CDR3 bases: TGTGCCAGCAGCGCTAATTATGGCTACACCTTC.

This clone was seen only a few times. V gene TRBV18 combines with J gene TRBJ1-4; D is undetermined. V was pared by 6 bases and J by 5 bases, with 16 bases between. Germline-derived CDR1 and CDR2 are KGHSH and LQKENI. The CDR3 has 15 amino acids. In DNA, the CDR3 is TGTGCCAGCTCCCTGGTGGCGCTACAAAATGAAAAACTGTTTTTT. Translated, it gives CASSLVALQNEKLFF.

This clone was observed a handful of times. Here the CDR3 reads CASSLTQAVPYEHSEAFF. The CDR3 DNA follows: TGTGCCAGCAGCTTAACTCAGGCGGTCCCTTATGAACATAGTGAAGCTTTCTTT. The rearrangement joins TRBV7-6 to TRBJ1-1, with unresolved D. The CDR3 spans 18 residues. The V gene's germline CDR1 is SGHVS and CDR2 FNYEAQ. V was shortened by 2 bases and J by 7 bases, with 26 bases between the two germline ends.

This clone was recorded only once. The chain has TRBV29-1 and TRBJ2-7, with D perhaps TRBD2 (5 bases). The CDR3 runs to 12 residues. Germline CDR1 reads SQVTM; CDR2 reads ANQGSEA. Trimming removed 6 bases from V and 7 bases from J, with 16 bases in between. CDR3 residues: CSVLNPPGEQYF. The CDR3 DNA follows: TGCAGCGTCCTAAATCCCCCGGGGGAGCAGTACTTC.

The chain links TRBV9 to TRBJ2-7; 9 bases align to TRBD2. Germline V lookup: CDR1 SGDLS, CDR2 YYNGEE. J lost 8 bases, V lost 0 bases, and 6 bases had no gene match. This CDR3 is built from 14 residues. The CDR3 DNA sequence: TGTGCCAGCAGCGTAGAACCGGGACTAGCCCAGCAGTACTTC. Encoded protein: CASSVEPGLAQQYF.

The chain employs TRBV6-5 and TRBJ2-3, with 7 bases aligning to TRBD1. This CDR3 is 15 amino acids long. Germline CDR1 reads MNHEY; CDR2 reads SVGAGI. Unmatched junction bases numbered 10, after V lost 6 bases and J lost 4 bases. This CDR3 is CASRSDRAGSDTQYF. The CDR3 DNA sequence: TGTGCCAGCAGGTCTGACAGGGCGGGTTCAGATACGCAGTATTTT.

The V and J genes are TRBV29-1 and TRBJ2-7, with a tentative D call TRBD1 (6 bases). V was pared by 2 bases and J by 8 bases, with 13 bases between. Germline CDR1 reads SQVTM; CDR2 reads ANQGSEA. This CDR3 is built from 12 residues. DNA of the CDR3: TGCAGCGTTGAAAAAACAGGGAAACAGCAGTACTTC. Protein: CSVEKTGKQQYF.